Below are 28 T cell receptor beta chains sequenced from a single sample in a study of blood T cell repertoires in COVID-19. Generated by immunoSEQ multiplex PCR, the TCRdb table keeps only in-frame clones and is missing some. Of 150,000 to 200,000 clones listed, less than 90% are singletons. The sample consisted of PBMCs or T cells enriched from blood (not recorded which). All receptors derive from a woman between 50 and 59 years old who had recovered from COVID-19.

CDR3 nucleotides: TGCGCCAGCAGCCAAGATTCGGCGGGGACGGCAGAGACCCAGTACTTC. Protein: CASSQDSAGTAETQYF. The rearrangement links TRBV4-3 to TRBJ2-5, with a possible D match to TRBD2 (6 bases). CDR1 is LGHNA and CDR2 is YSLEER in the germline V gene. The CDR3 totals 16 residues. V lost 0 bases, J lost 4 bases, and 15 bases lay in between.

This clone was counted once. V and J are TRBV28 and TRBJ1-3; 7 bases align to TRBD1. CDR3 length equals 16 residues. Germline V lookup: CDR1 MDHEN, CDR2 SYDVKM. V trimming: 6 bases; J trimming: 1 base; junction bases outside the gene matches: 9. This chain's CDR3 is CASSLSTGPSGNTIYF. The CDR3 coding sequence is TGTGCCAGCAGCCTCTCGACAGGGCCATCTGGAAACACCATATATTTT. Full variable domain (rest looked up from reference TRBV28 and TRBJ1-3): DVKVTQSSRYLVKRTGEKVFLECVQDMDHENMFWYRQDPGLGLRLIYFSYDVKMKEKGDIPEGYSVSREKKERFSLILESASTNQTSMYLCASSLSTGPSGNTIYFGEGSWLTVV.

This sequence joins TRBV6-2 or TRBV6-3 and TRBJ2-3; 7 bases agree with TRBD2. Germline V gene data show CDR1 as MNHEY and CDR2 as SVGEGT. This CDR3 comprises 17 residues. Trimming removed 4 bases from V and 4 bases from J; junction bases left unmatched: 14. Here the CDR3 DNA reads TGTGCCAGCAGTTCCATTCTACGGGGGGAGGTGGCAGATACGCAGTATTTT. Translated, it gives CASSSILRGEVADTQYF.

The chain couples TRBV9 to TRBJ2-3; 9 bases fit TRBD2. CDR1 SGDLS and CDR2 YYNGEE come from the germline V gene. This CDR3 contains 15 residues. V trimming: 3 bases; J trimming: 4 bases; junction bases outside the gene matches: 6. CDR3 sequence reads: CASSEIAGVPDTQYF. CDR3 in DNA: TGTGCCAGCAGCGAGATAGCGGGAGTTCCAGATACGCAGTATTTT. The full variable domain, its missing parts supplied by reference TRBV9 and TRBJ2-3, is DSGVTQTPKHLITATGQRVTLRCSPRSGDLSVYWYQQSLDQGLQFLIQYYNGEERAKGNILERFSAQQFPDLHSELNLSSLELGDSALYFCASSEIAGVPDTQYFGPGTRLTVL.

The chain combines TRBV5-6 with TRBJ1-1; a weak D match, TRBD1 (5 bases). V was clipped by 3 bases and J by 4 bases, with 13 bases between them. The CDR3 is made up of 14 amino acids. Germline-derived CDR1 and CDR2 are SGHDT and YYEEEE. In DNA, the CDR3 is TGTGCCAGCAGCTCCGCCAGTAGGGGCACTGAAGCTTTCTTT. Translation: CASSSASRGTEAFF.

CDR3 in amino acids: CASSQDRLGSGRAFF. As DNA, the CDR3 is TGCGCCAGCAGCCAAGATCGACTGGGGTCGGGGAGAGCTTTCTTT. The V call is TRBV4-3, the J call TRBJ1-1; D gene unclear. Germline-derived CDR1 and CDR2 are LGHNA and YSLEER. V was cut by 0 bases and J by 10 bases, with 18 bases left in between. The CDR3 loop spans 15 amino acids.

The chain recombines TRBV27 with TRBJ2-7; D might be TRBD1 (6 bases). Germline V gene sequence: CDR1 MNHEY, CDR2 SMNVEV (reference sequence). The CDR3 covers 19 residues. V lost 3 bases and J 5 bases, leaving 29 bases between the germline ends. The CDR3 DNA reads TGTGCCAGCAGTTTCCTTCCCCTTCATTTTACAGGGTCCGGAGACGAGCAGTACTTC. As protein: CASSFLPLHFTGSGDEQYF.

J is TRBJ2-1 and V is TRBV29-1; TRBD2 agrees at 10 bases. The length of the CDR3 is 15 residues. V lost 6 bases to trimming and J lost 4 bases; unmatched junction nucleotides: 9. Germline lookup yields CDR1 SQVTM and CDR2 ANQGSEA. The CDR3 region is CSVSFSGRKYNEQFF. Written as DNA, the CDR3 is TGCAGCGTCTCCTTTAGCGGGAGGAAATACAATGAGCAGTTCTTC.

V is TRBV29-1 and J is TRBJ1-2, with TRBD1 matching over 9 bases. Germline CDR1 reads SQVTM; CDR2 reads ANQGSEA. Trimming cost V 7 bases and J 4 bases; bases outside gene matches: 7. The CDR3 spans 13 residues. CDR3 amino acids: CSARTGASYGYTF. For the CDR3, the DNA is TGCAGCGCGCGGACAGGGGCCAGCTATGGCTACACCTTC.

J is TRBJ2-5 and V is TRBV10-1; D perhaps matches TRBD2 (6 bases). The CDR3 sequence is 14 residues long. Germline-derived CDR1 and CDR2 are WNHNN and SYGVQD (reference sequence). V lost 5 bases to trimming and J lost 1 base, with 11 bases between them. The CDR3 coding sequence is TGCGCCAGCAGTCATACCGGGAGCCAAGAGACCCAGTACTTC. Amino acids: CASSHTGSQETQYF.

This clone was seen at least ten times. This CDR3 is CASTPRGQGNQPQHF. The DNA for the CDR3 is TGTGCCAGCACCCCTAGGGGGCAGGGGAATCAGCCCCAGCATTTT. The chain combines TRBV6-5 with TRBJ1-5; 7 nucleotides line up with TRBD1. Germline V gives CDR1 MNHEY, CDR2 SVGAGI. The CDR3 covers 15 residues. Trimming took 7 bases from V and 4 from J; bases not matched to a gene: 10.

About this clone itself: At one end, the junction sequence differs from germline, possibly due to a read error. The V call is TRBV9, the J call TRBJ2-2; no clear D gene. Germline CDR1 and CDR2: SGDLS and YYNGEE. The CDR3 is 13 residues long. CDR3 DNA: TGTGCCAGCAGCGCCCTTAACACCAGGGAGCTGTTTTTT. This gives the protein CASSALNTRELFF.

The rearrangement uses TRBV5-4 and TRBJ2-7, with 9 bases identical to TRBD1. V gave up 6 bases and J gave up 1 base; unmatched junction bases: 11. Germline values: CDR1 SGHNT, CDR2 YYREEE (reference sequence). CDR3 size: 16 residues. The CDR3 DNA reads as TGTGCCAGCACCCGATTAGGACAGGGGCCATCCTACGAGCAGTACTTC. This encodes CASTRLGQGPSYEQYF.

V usage is TRBV4-3 and J usage is TRBJ2-7; D not resolved. Trimming left V 1 base short and J 1 base short, with 11 bases between. Germline CDR1 is LGHNA and CDR2 is YSLEER. The CDR3 has 15 residues. CDR3 DNA sequence: TGCGCCAGCAGCCAAGCGTTAGCCCATTCCTACGAGCAGTACTTC. Translating it yields CASSQALAHSYEQYF.

The chain has TRBV7-2 and TRBJ2-5; D remains unclear. The germline V gene has CDR1 SGHTA and CDR2 FQGNSA. The ends were cut back, 5 bases at V and 0 bases at J, with 13 bases in the middle. The CDR3 loop spans 15 amino acids. CDR3 sequence (DNA): TGTGCCAGCAGCCCGACTGTTTGGTACCAAGAGACCCAGTACTTC. Translation gives CASSPTVWYQETQYF.

This sequence joins TRBV5-1 and TRBJ1-2; no definite D call. Trimming left V 2 bases short and J 4 bases short, with 9 bases between. This CDR3 spans 13 amino acids. The germline V gene has CDR1 SGHRS and CDR2 YFSETQ. As DNA, the CDR3 is TGCGCCAGCAGCTTCGACGGGAGCTATGGCTACACCTTC. The encoded protein is CASSFDGSYGYTF.

The chain employs TRBV18 and TRBJ1-2; D unclear. Trimming removed 4 bases at V and 2 bases at J, with 8 bases between. Germline lookup yields CDR1 KGHSH and CDR2 LQKENI. The CDR3 loop spans 13 amino acids. The CDR3 loop reads CASSLGGNYGYTF. The CDR3 coding sequence is TGTGCCAGCTCACTTGGAGGGAACTATGGCTACACCTTC.

With regard to this clone: The identical CDR3 is also encoded by other nucleotide sequences in the sample. The rearrangement joins TRBV18 to TRBJ1-5; no clear D. The V gene's germline CDR1 is KGHSH and CDR2 LQKENI. The length of the CDR3 is 13 residues. Trimming shortened V by 3 bases and J by 4 bases, and 7 bases separated the two germline ends. CDR3 nucleotides: TGTGCCAGCTCACCTGGCCGAAATCAGCCCCAGCATTTT. Translation: CASSPGRNQPQHF.

The gene calls are TRBV21-1 and TRBJ1-1; the table's D call, TRBD1, was not checked against the DNA. TRBV21-1 is described as a pseudogene. This CDR3 spans 15 amino acids. The CDR3 DNA follows: TGTGCCAGCAGCGAATCCGACAGGCTTAACACTGAAGCTTTCTTT. Translating it yields CASSESDRLNTEAFF.

The chain uses TRBV7-3 and TRBJ2-1, with a tentative D call TRBD2 (6 bases). Trimming removed 0 bases at V and 9 bases at J, with 18 bases between. This CDR3 spans 16 amino acids. CDR1 and CDR2 from the germline V gene are SGHTA and FQGTGA. CDR3 protein: CASSLTGGGLAGEQFF. The CDR3 DNA reads as TGTGCCAGCAGCTTAACTGGCGGAGGGCTTGCAGGTGAGCAGTTCTTC. Supplemented by reference TRBV7-3 and TRBJ2-1, the full variable domain reads GAGVSQTPSNKVTEKGKYVELRCDPISGHTALYWYRQSLGQGPEFLIYFQGTGAADDSGLPNDRFFAVRPEGSVSTLKIQRTERGDSAVYLCASSLTGGGLAGEQFFGPGTRLTVL.

V gene TRBV6-5 combines with J gene TRBJ2-3; 12 bases match TRBD1. Germline V lookup: CDR1 MNHEY, CDR2 SVGAGI. Germline trimming cut 4 bases from V and 4 bases from J; bases unmatched to any gene: 3. CDR3 length equals 15 residues. CDR3 sequence (DNA): TGTGCCAGCAGTTCCGGGACAGGGGGCGCAGATACGCAGTATTTT. It codes for CASSSGTGGADTQYF.

The chain is built from TRBV18 and TRBJ1-2; weak D call: TRBD1 (5 bases). V shed 3 bases and J shed 6 bases, with 17 bases lying between them. This CDR3 region has 15 residues. Germline CDR1 reads KGHSH; CDR2 reads LQKENI. This chain's CDR3 is CASSPGPGRVDGYTF. In nucleotides, the CDR3 is TGTGCCAGCTCACCTGGTCCTGGCAGGGTTGATGGCTACACCTTC.

The chain couples TRBV7-2 to TRBJ1-2, with D uncertain. The CDR3 has 16 amino acids. The germline V and J ends were trimmed by 3 bases and 4 bases, with 18 bases remaining between them. Germline lookup yields CDR1 SGHTA and CDR2 FQGNSA. The DNA of the CDR3 is TGTGCCAGCAGCTTGGCGGGAAGCGGGCAGCCCTATGGCTACACCTTC. Protein product: CASSLAGSGQPYGYTF.

This chain links TRBV19 with TRBJ2-4, with 12 bases fitting TRBD2. CDR3 length: 17 residues. CDR1 and CDR2 from the germline V gene are LNHDA and SQIVND (reference sequence). The V gene end was trimmed by 3 bases and the J gene end by 0 bases; junction bases not matched to a gene: 3. The CDR3: CASSMLAGGLAKNIQYF. As DNA, the CDR3 is TGTGCCAGTAGTATGCTAGCGGGAGGGTTAGCCAAAAACATTCAGTACTTC.

J is TRBJ2-7 and V is TRBV5-6, with 10 bases that match TRBD1. CDR1 is SGHDT and CDR2 is YYEEEE in the germline V gene. J gave up 2 bases and V 3 bases, and 2 bases lay outside the gene matches. There are 14 residues in the CDR3. As DNA, the CDR3 is TGTGCCAGCAGCTCGACAGGGGGCACCTACGAGCAGTACTTC. It is translated as CASSSTGGTYEQYF.

The CDR3 DNA sequence: TGTGCCAGCAGAACGTCTAATCCCTACGAGCAGTACTTC. Its translation: CASRTSNPYEQYF. This chain connects TRBV6-5 to TRBJ2-7; D is unresolved. Germline V gene data show CDR1 as MNHEY and CDR2 as SVGAGI. The CDR3 is 13 residues long. Trimming took off 6 bases at V and 2 bases at J, with 11 bases between the two ends.

V usage is TRBV18 and J usage is TRBJ2-5; 10 positions match TRBD2. This CDR3 region has 16 residues. CDR1 and CDR2 from the germline V gene are KGHSH and LQKENI. V was pared by 3 bases and J by 3 bases, with 7 bases of the junction left unmatched. CDR3 region: CASSPTLAGGEETQYF. For the CDR3, the DNA is TGTGCCAGCTCACCTACCTTAGCGGGAGGAGAAGAGACCCAGTACTTC.

This clone was counted only a few times. The chain carries TRBV24-1 and TRBJ1-2; possibly TRBD1 for D (5 bases). The CDR3 length is 13 residues. With 4 bases removed from V and 2 bases from J, the gap between germline ends came to 7 bases. In germline, CDR1 is KGHDR, CDR2 SFDVKD. The chain's CDR3 is CATSENRNYGYTF. CDR3 sequence (DNA): TGTGCCACCAGTGAAAACAGGAACTATGGCTACACCTTC.